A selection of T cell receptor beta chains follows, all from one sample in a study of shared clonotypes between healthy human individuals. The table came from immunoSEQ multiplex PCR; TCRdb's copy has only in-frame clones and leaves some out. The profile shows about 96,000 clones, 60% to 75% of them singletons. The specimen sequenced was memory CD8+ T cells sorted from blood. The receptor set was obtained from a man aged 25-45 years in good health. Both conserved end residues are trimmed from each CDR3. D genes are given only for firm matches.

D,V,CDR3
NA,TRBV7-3,ASSSKQRAKNIQY
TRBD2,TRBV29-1,SVEEGEGYEQY
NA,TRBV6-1,ASRSSYEQY
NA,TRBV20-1,SARDSREHF
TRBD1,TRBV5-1,ASSWATGAATNEKLF
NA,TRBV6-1,ATYQGRDTQY
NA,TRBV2,ASSLYWNTGELF
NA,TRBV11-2,ASSQNRGRLDEQY
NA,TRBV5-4,ASSDDLKSETQY
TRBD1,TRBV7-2,ASSRDRVGGELF
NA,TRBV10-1,ASSEPRVKGQF
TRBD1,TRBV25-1,ASSDVRGLGETQY
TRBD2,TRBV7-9,ASSPERGALYEQY
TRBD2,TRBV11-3,ASSLELAGGNEQF
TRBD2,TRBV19,ASKGLASSYEQY
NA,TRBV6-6,ASSWDTSYEQY
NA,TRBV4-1,ASSQEKNTGELF
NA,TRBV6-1,ASSAAENTEAF
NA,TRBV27,ASSSPGERSSYEQY
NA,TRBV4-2,ASSQESPGLAFYNEQF
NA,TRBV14,ASSPSYRQQF
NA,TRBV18,ASSPQGLGWGYT
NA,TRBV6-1,ASSEVAGAPVGYT
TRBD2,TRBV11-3,ASSSRTSGTSNEQF
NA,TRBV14,ASSSWAGYEQY
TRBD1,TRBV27,ASSFTGVDQPQH
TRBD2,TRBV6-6,ASASGVIHEQF
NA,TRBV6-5,ASSYRPWETQY
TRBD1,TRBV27,ASRTGTGSQPQH
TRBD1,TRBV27,ASSFGTGDYYGYT
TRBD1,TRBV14,ASSYRGRRFPDTQY
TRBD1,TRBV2,ASRRDREPTNEKLF
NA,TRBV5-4,ASSLGGDEQF
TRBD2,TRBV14,ASSQARGIAGDEQF
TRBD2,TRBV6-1,ASSEGVSGSYEQY
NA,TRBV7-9,ASSLVTLREQY
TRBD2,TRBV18,ASSPGTSGNSEQY
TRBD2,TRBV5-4,ASSLRSGSHNEQF
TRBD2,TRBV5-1,ASRRLAGGLKTQY
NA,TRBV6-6,ASRGANYGYT
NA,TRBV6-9,ASSYGGGETQY
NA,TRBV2,ASSVGRGDYGYT